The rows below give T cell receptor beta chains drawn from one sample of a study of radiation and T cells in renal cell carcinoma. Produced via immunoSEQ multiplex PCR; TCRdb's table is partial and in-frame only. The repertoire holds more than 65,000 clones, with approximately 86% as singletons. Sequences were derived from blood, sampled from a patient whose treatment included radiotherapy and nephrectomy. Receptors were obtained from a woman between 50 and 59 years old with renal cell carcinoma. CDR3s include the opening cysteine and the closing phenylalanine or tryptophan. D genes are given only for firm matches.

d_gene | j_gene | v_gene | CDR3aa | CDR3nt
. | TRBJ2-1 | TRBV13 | CASSSQLGGDSYNEQFF | TGTGCCAGCAGCTCGCAGTTGGGCGGGGACTCCTACAATGAGCAGTTCTTC
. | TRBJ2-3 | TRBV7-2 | CASSLDRYTDTQYF | TGTGCCAGCAGCTTAGACAGGTACACAGATACGCAGTATTTT
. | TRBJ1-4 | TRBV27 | CASSLHGTKATNEKLFF | TGTGCCAGCAGTTTACACGGGACAAAAGCAACTAATGAAAAACTGTTTTTT
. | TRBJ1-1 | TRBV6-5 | CASSWGDRLNTEAFF | TGTGCCAGCAGCTGGGGAGACAGACTGAACACTGAAGCTTTCTTT
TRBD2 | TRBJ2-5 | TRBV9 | CASSVVDSGGRKTETQYF | TGTGCCAGCAGCGTAGTTGATAGCGGGGGGAGGAAGACAGAGACCCAGTACTTC
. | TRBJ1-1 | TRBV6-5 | CASTRRGVNTEAFF | TGTGCCAGCACTCGACGGGGGGTGAACACTGAAGCTTTCTTT
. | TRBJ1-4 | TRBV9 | CASSEGGSNEKLFF | TGTGCCAGCAGCGAGGGCGGTTCAAATGAAAAACTGTTTTTT
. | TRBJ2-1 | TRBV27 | CASSLSNWGTEQFF | TGTGCCAGCAGTTTATCGAACTGGGGGACTGAGCAGTTCTTC
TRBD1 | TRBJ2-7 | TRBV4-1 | CASSRTVTGRYEQYF | TGCGCCAGCAGCCGGACCGTGACAGGGCGCTACGAGCAGTACTTC
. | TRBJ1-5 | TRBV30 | CAWSTLSTADGQPQHF | TGTGCCTGGAGTACCCTATCCACAGCCGACGGCCAGCCCCAGCATTTT
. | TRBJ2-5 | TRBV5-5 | CASSLGGSDLGETQYF | TGTGCCAGCAGCTTGGGTGGTAGCGACCTGGGGGAGACCCAGTACTTC